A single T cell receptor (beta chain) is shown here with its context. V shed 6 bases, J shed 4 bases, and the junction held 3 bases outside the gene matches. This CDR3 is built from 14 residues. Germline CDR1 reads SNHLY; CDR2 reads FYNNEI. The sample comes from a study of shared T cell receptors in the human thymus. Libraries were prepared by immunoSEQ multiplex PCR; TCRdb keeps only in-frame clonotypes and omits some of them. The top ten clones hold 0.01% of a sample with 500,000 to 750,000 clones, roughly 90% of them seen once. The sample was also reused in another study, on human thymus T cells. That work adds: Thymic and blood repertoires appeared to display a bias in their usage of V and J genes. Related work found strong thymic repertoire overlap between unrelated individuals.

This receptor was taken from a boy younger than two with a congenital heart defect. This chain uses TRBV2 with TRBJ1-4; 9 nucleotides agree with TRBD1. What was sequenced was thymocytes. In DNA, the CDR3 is TGTGCCAGCAGCGGACAGGGGAGTAATGAAAAACTGTTTTTT. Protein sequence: CASSGQGSNEKLFF.